The 26 T cell receptor beta chains below all came from one sample that was sequenced in a study of CD8 T cells in Susac syndrome. It was with random hexamers that roughly 0.45 to 1 ug RNA was reverse transcribed. MiXCR was run by TCRdb on the immunoSEQ multiplex PCR reads, yielding one entry per CDR3 protein. This table has 70,000 to 100,000 distinct CDR3 sequences, roughly 96% appearing once. The sequencing input was CD8+ T cells from PBMCs. These receptors were collected from a human donor with Susac syndrome.

The chain links TRBV7-9 to TRBJ2-5; the D is unclear. V lost 1 base and J lost 4, with 13 bases in between. Germline V CDR1 and CDR2: SEHNR, FQNEAQ (reference sequence). The CDR3 sequence is 15 residues long. The CDR3 DNA reads as TGTGCCAGCAGCTTAGGTGCCTCCGCCCCAGAGACCCAGTACTTC. Its protein is CASSLGASAPETQYF. Looking up the rest from reference TRBV7-9 and TRBJ2-5 gives the full variable domain: DTGVSQNPRHKITKRGQNVTFRCDPISEHNRLYWYRQTLGQGPEFLTYFQNEAQLEKSRLLSDRFSAERPKGSFSTLEIQRTEQGDSAMYLCASSLGASAPETQYFGPGTRLLVL.

The V gene is TRBV6-1, the J gene TRBJ1-1; 7 bases fit TRBD1. The J segment lost 8 bases and the V segment lost 6 bases, leaving 21 bases of the junction unmatched. The CDR3 is 17 residues long. CDR1 and CDR2 (germline): MNHNS, SASEGT. The CDR3 nucleotides are TGTGCCAGCAGGGAACCGGGACAGAGGGGCTACATGGTAGAAGCTTTCTTT. This gives the protein CASREPGQRGYMVEAFF.

The chain combines TRBV4-3 with TRBJ2-7, with 7 bases matching TRBD1. This CDR3 contains 15 residues. V lost 2 bases, J lost 0 bases, and 4 bases stayed unmatched. Germline loops: CDR1 LGHNA, CDR2 YSLEER. The CDR3 coding sequence is TGCGCCAGCAGCCAATTCAGGGGGTCCTCCTACGAGCAGTACTTC. Translated: CASSQFRGSSYEQYF.

This rearrangement joins TRBV29-1 to TRBJ1-1, with 8 bases aligning to TRBD1. With 5 bases clipped from V and 0 bases from J, the junction kept 5 bases outside the gene matches. The germline CDR1 and CDR2 sequences are SQVTM and ANQGSEA. The CDR3 covers 14 residues. CDR3 region: CSVRTGTLNTEAFF. DNA for the CDR3: TGCAGCGTTCGGACAGGGACCCTGAACACTGAAGCTTTCTTT.

This clonotype is classed as medium-sized (0.01 to 0.1%). The junction does not match germline at one end; this may be a read error. CDR3 amino acids: CASSLGNEQFF. The CDR3 DNA reads as TGTGCCAGCAGCTTGGGAAATGAGCAGTTCTTC. This rearrangement joins TRBV5-1 to TRBJ2-1; D is undetermined. CDR3 length: 11 residues. The germline CDR1 and CDR2 sequences are SGHRS and YFSETQ.

V usage is TRBV7-9 and J usage is TRBJ2-5; D may be TRBD2 (6 bases). Per germline, CDR1 SEHNR and CDR2 FQNEAQ (reference sequence). The length of the CDR3 is 13 residues. V was pared by 6 bases and J by 2 bases, with 10 bases between. The CDR3 sequence: CASSLAYQETQYF. Here the CDR3 DNA reads TGTGCCAGCAGTCTAGCGTATCAAGAGACCCAGTACTTC. Full variable domain (rest looked up from reference TRBV7-9 and TRBJ2-5): DTGVSQNPRHKITKRGQNVTFRCDPISEHNRLYWYRQTLGQGPEFLTYFQNEAQLEKSRLLSDRFSAERPKGSFSTLEIQRTEQGDSAMYLCASSLAYQETQYFGPGTRLLVL.

The rearrangement uses TRBV20-1 and TRBJ1-5; D is unresolved. The CDR3 sequence is 14 residues long. Trimming pared 2 bases from V and 2 bases from J, leaving 10 bases between. The germline V gene encodes CDR1 DFQATT and CDR2 SNEGSKA (reference sequence). The DNA for the CDR3 is TGCAGTGCTAGAATCTCTGGAGGCAATCAGCCCCAGCATTTT. It specifies CSARISGGNQPQHF.

The chain recombines TRBV4-3 with TRBJ2-5; no clear D. V was shortened by 0 bases and J by 3 bases, with 14 bases between the two germline ends. The CDR3 runs 16 residues. The germline gives CDR1 LGHNA, CDR2 YSLEER. The CDR3 is CASSQDLFAAEETQYF. The CDR3 coding sequence is TGCGCCAGCAGCCAAGATCTGTTCGCGGCGGAAGAGACCCAGTACTTC.

This clonotype was picked up one time. The CDR3 spells CSVEGGATGELQYF. DNA for the CDR3: TGCAGCGTTGAAGGGGGGGCGACAGGGGAGCTTCAGTACTTC. The chain combines TRBV29-1 with TRBJ2-4; TRBD1 matches at 8 bases. Trimming took 1 base from V and 11 from J; bases not matched to a gene: 10. The CDR3 covers 14 residues. CDR1 SQVTM and CDR2 ANQGSEA come from the germline V gene.

The chain couples TRBV9 to TRBJ2-2; D is undetermined. The V gene's germline CDR1 is SGDLS and CDR2 YYNGEE. The CDR3 has 15 residues. The ends were cut back, 2 bases at V and 3 bases at J, with 11 bases in the middle. CDR3 protein: CASSVDPADTGELFF. The CDR3 nucleotides are TGTGCCAGCAGCGTGGATCCCGCGGACACCGGGGAGCTGTTTTTT. The full variable domain, rest sourced from reference TRBV9 and TRBJ2-2, is DSGVTQTPKHLITATGQRVTLRCSPRSGDLSVYWYQQSLDQGLQFLIQYYNGEERAKGNILERFSAQQFPDLHSELNLSSLELGDSALYFCASSVDPADTGELFFGEGSRLTVL.

This clonotype was seen only once. V gene TRBV27 combines with J gene TRBJ2-7; 7 bases map to TRBD2. V trimming: 6 bases; J trimming: 0 bases; junction bases outside the gene matches: 8. The CDR3 has 15 residues. Germline V lookup: CDR1 MNHEY, CDR2 SMNVEV (reference sequence). CDR3 sequence (DNA): TGTGCCAGCAGGCCAAGCCGGGACTACTCCTACGAGCAGTACTTC. Protein sequence: CASRPSRDYSYEQYF.

The gene calls are TRBV14 and TRBJ2-6; unclear D gene. CDR1 SGHDN and CDR2 FVKESK come from the germline V gene. The CDR3 totals 16 residues. V was shortened by 0 bases and J by 4 bases, with 10 bases between the two germline ends. The DNA of the CDR3 is TGTGCCAGCAGCCAAGAGGTCAGGTACGGGGCCAACGTCCTGACTTTC. It yields the protein CASSQEVRYGANVLTF. Drawing the rest from reference TRBV14 and TRBJ2-6, the complete variable domain is EAGVTQFPSHSVIEKGQTVTLRCDPISGHDNLYWYRRVMGKEIKFLLHFVKESKQDESGMPNNRFLAERTGGTYSTLKVQPAELEDSGVYFCASSQEVRYGANVLTFGAGSRLTVL.

The genes are TRBV29-1 and TRBJ2-1; D may correspond to TRBD1 or TRBD2 (6 bases each). Trimming took off 8 bases at V and 4 bases at J, with 12 bases between the two ends. The CDR3 runs to 12 residues. Germline loops: CDR1 SQVTM, CDR2 ANQGSEA. CDR3 residues: CSSEGVYNEQFF. As DNA, the CDR3 is TGCAGCTCGGAGGGGGTTTACAATGAGCAGTTCTTC.

The chain employs TRBV11-2 and TRBJ2-5, with D uncertain. Trimming pared 5 bases from V and 5 bases from J, leaving 12 bases between. CDR3 length: 13 residues. Germline CDR1 SGHAT, CDR2 FQNNGV. The CDR3 nucleotides read TGTGCCAGCAGCGCCCACGAGGCGGAGACCCAGTACTTC. It encodes CASSAHEAETQYF. Variable domain in full (rest from reference TRBV11-2 and TRBJ2-5): EAGVAQSPRYKIIEKRQSVAFWCNPISGHATLYWYQQILGQGPKLLIQFQNNGVVDDSQLPKDRFSAERLKGVDSTLKIQPAKLEDSAVYLCASSAHEAETQYFGPGTRLLVL.

This rearrangement joins TRBV4-3 to TRBJ2-1; 9 bases line up with TRBD1. Germline V gives CDR1 LGHNA, CDR2 YSLEER. The CDR3 extends over 16 amino acids. V lost 0 bases, J lost 4 bases, and 4 bases stayed unmatched. This CDR3 is CASSQDEGTGYNEQFF. Here the CDR3 DNA reads TGCGCCAGCAGCCAAGATGAGGGGACAGGGTACAATGAGCAGTTCTTC.

The chain employs TRBV12-3 or TRBV12-4 and TRBJ2-3; no reliable D call. V was clipped by 5 bases and J by 1 base, with 13 bases between them. This CDR3 has 15 residues. The CDR3 protein is CASSAPIMGTDTQYF. Written as DNA, the CDR3 is TGTGCCAGCAGTGCCCCCATAATGGGCACAGATACGCAGTATTTT.

The chain employs TRBV24-1 and TRBJ2-4; D possibly uses TRBD1 or TRBD2 (5 bases each). CDR3 length: 14 amino acids. With 4 bases removed from V and 9 bases from J, the gap between germline ends came to 15 bases. The V gene's germline CDR1 is KGHDR and CDR2 SFDVKD. CDR3 in DNA: TGTGCCACCAGTGACTCAGGGCCTGAGGGCATTCAGTACTTC. This sequence encodes CATSDSGPEGIQYF.

V gene TRBV4-3 combines with J gene TRBJ2-1; perhaps TRBD1 as D (5 bases). This CDR3 spans 14 amino acids. Germline loops: CDR1 LGHNA, CDR2 YSLEER. V was pared by 0 bases and J by 5 bases, with 8 bases between. This chain's CDR3 is CASSQDQGNNEQFF. The CDR3 DNA follows: TGCGCCAGCAGCCAAGATCAGGGCAACAATGAGCAGTTCTTC.

The J gene is TRBJ1-3, the V gene TRBV28; D perhaps matches TRBD1 (6 bases). This CDR3 has 15 amino acids. V dropped 4 bases and J dropped 2 bases, with 12 bases sitting between them. The germline V gene has CDR1 MDHEN and CDR2 SYDVKM. The CDR3 DNA is TGTGCCAGCAGTTATCGGGGGGCGGCTGGAAACACCATATATTTT. Its protein product is CASSYRGAAGNTIYF.

The chain has TRBV19 and TRBJ1-1; possibly TRBD1 for D (5 bases). V shed 3 bases and J shed 1 base, with 6 bases lying between them. Germline assignment: CDR1 LNHDA and CDR2 SQIVND (reference sequence). The CDR3 runs to 13 residues. CDR3 loop: CASSIGTNTEAFF. In DNA, the CDR3 is TGTGCCAGTAGTATTGGGACGAACACTGAAGCTTTCTTT.

The chain joins TRBV9 to TRBJ1-5, with 7 bases aligning to TRBD1. The CDR3 runs to 16 residues. The trim removed 4 bases at V and 2 bases at J, leaving 9 bases unmatched. Germline V gives CDR1 SGDLS, CDR2 YYNGEE. CDR3 loop: CASSKGGDSRNQPQHF. CDR3 nucleotides: TGTGCCAGCAGCAAAGGAGGGGACAGTCGCAATCAGCCCCAGCATTTT.

The J gene is TRBJ2-6, the V gene TRBV7-8, with TRBD1 matching over 9 bases. The CDR3 spans 17 residues. V trimming: 4 bases; J trimming: 4 bases; junction bases outside the gene matches: 8. Germline V gives CDR1 SGHVS, CDR2 FQNEAQ. Here the CDR3 DNA reads TGTGCCAGCAGCTCAAAACAGGGGGCGAGCGGGGCCAACGTCCTGACTTTC. Amino acids: CASSSKQGASGANVLTF.

This clonotype was counted a single time. J is TRBJ2-7 and V is TRBV7-8, with 7 bases identical to TRBD1. Germline values: CDR1 SGHVS, CDR2 FQNEAQ. J lost 8 bases, V lost 3 bases, and 4 bases had no gene match. This CDR3 has 12 amino acids. CDR3 sequence (DNA): TGTGCCAGCAGCTTGGAACAGGGGAAGCAGTACGTC. Translated, it gives CASSLEQGKQYV.

The count of this clonotype is one. The chain carries TRBV27 and TRBJ2-7; D might be TRBD1 (6 bases). V lost 0 bases and J 0 bases, leaving 15 bases between the germline ends. Looked up from germline, CDR1 is MNHEY and CDR2 is SMNVEV (reference sequence). This CDR3 is 17 amino acids long. CDR3 sequence (DNA): TGTGCCAGCAGTTTATCGTCGTGGACAGTTAACTCCTACGAGCAGTACTTC. Translated: CASSLSSWTVNSYEQYF.

CDR3 region: CASSLVDPRTPYEQYF. The CDR3 coding sequence is TGTGCCAGCAGCTTAGTAGACCCTAGAACTCCCTACGAGCAGTACTTC. V usage is TRBV7-2 and J usage is TRBJ2-7; no clear D. Germline values: CDR1 SGHTA, CDR2 FQGNSA. The CDR3 length is 16 residues. V dropped 1 base and J dropped 2 bases, with 15 bases sitting between them.

The chain has TRBV6-5 and TRBJ2-3; D uncertain. Between the trimmed V and J ends, which lost 0 bases and 2 bases, there was a span of 3 bases. The CDR3 has 13 residues. Germline lookup yields CDR1 MNHEY and CDR2 SVGAGI. The CDR3 region is CASSYSYTDTQYF. The CDR3 bases are TGTGCCAGCAGTTACTCGTACACAGATACGCAGTATTTT.